These 28 T cell receptor beta chains were all obtained from the same sample, sequenced in a study of T cells in Graves' hyperthyroidism and ophthalmopathy (dated by TCRdb to the late 2010s). Library construction relied on multiplex PCR. The sequencer was an Illumina HiSeq 2000. The TCR beta CDR3 regions were amplified from RNA transcripts. A first-round RT-PCR of the TCR CDR3 used the HTBI primer set with the Qiagen OneStep RT-PCR kit. TCRdb reran the public reads through fastp at Q25 and MiXCR, keeping productive beta chains. Entries are consolidated by CDR3 protein sequence, retaining the most common genes and DNA. The sample table shows roughly 380,000 distinct CDR3 sequences, and roughly 13% are seen once. 5.3% of the sample comes from the top ten. The sample was blood. Every receptor here comes from a woman aged 18-29 years with Graves' hyperthyroidism.

The rearrangement uses TRBV3-1 and TRBJ2-7; possibly TRBD1 for D (6 bases). There are 15 residues in the CDR3. Germline-derived CDR1 and CDR2 are LGHDT and YNNKEL (reference sequence). The V end lost 4 bases, the J end lost 5 bases, and 18 bases lay between the germline ends. For the CDR3, the DNA is TGTGCCAGCAGCCTTACCGGCAGGGGTAGTCACGAGCAGTACTTC. Its protein is CASSLTGRGSHEQYF.

This clonotype was seen more than once but under ten times. V and J are TRBV30 and TRBJ2-1; no clear D gene. Germline lookup yields CDR1 GTSNPN and CDR2 SVGIG (reference sequence). V lost 4 bases and J lost 5, with 6 bases in between. The CDR3 length is 11 residues. The CDR3 region has the DNA TGTGCCTGGACGGGTAACAATGAGCAGTTCTTC. This gives the protein CAWTGNNEQFF.

Details on this clonotype: The missing conserved phenylalanine or tryptophan at the end of this CDR3 makes a read error likely. V and J are TRBV6-1 and TRBJ1-1, with D uncertain. The CDR3 totals 13 residues. Germline V gene lookup returns CDR1 MNHNS and CDR2 SASEGT. Trimming removed 5 bases from V and 6 bases from J, with 13 bases in between. CDR3 nucleotide sequence: TGTGCCAGCAGTTCAGGACCAAACGCTGAAGCTTTCCTT. Translated, it gives CASSSGPNAEAFL.

This clonotype was recorded at least ten times. The chain combines TRBV6-5 with TRBJ2-5; 7 nucleotides line up with TRBD2. Unmatched junction bases numbered 4, after V lost 0 bases and J lost 0 bases. This CDR3 is 16 amino acids long. Germline V lookup: CDR1 MNHEY, CDR2 SVGAGI. CDR3 loop: CASSYSGRGYQETQYF. CDR3 nucleotides: TGTGCCAGCAGTTACTCGGGGCGGGGGTACCAAGAGACCCAGTACTTC.

Ten or more counts support this clonotype. V and J are TRBV7-8 and TRBJ2-3; D unclear. CDR1 and CDR2 from the germline V gene are SGHVS and FQNEAQ. The CDR3 contains 13 residues. Trimming left V 3 bases short and J 1 base short, with 5 bases between. This CDR3 reads CASSFLRTDTQYF. The CDR3 nucleotides are TGTGCCAGCAGCTTTTTACGCACAGATACGCAGTATTTT.

This clonotype has a count of ten or more. V and J are TRBV7-8 and TRBJ2-3; 8 nucleotides agree with TRBD1. Unmatched junction bases numbered 10, after V lost 5 bases and J lost 3 bases. The CDR3 length is 16 residues. The germline CDR1 and CDR2 sequences are SGHVS and FQNEAQ. The CDR3 bases are TGTGCCAGCAGCCCCCGGCGGACAGGGAGGACAGATACGCAGTATTTT. It translates to CASSPRRTGRTDTQYF. Complete variable domain (other parts from reference TRBV7-8 and TRBJ2-3): GAGVSQSPRYKVAKRGQDVALRCDPISGHVSLFWYQQALGQGPEFLTYFQNEAQLDKSGLPSDRFFAERPEGSVSTLKIQRTQQEDSAVYLCASSPRRTGRTDTQYFGPGTRLTVL.

This clonotype occurred many times. The chain employs TRBV28 and TRBJ2-7; D is undetermined. The CDR3 totals 12 residues. Trimming stripped 3 bases from V and 3 bases from J, with 6 bases between. Looked up from germline, CDR1 is MDHEN and CDR2 is SYDVKM. The CDR3 loop is CASSFPDYEQYF. CDR3 DNA sequence: TGTGCCAGCAGTTTTCCGGACTACGAGCAGTACTTC. The full variable domain, its missing parts supplied by reference TRBV28 and TRBJ2-7, is DVKVTQSSRYLVKRTGEKVFLECVQDMDHENMFWYRQDPGLGLRLIYFSYDVKMKEKGDIPEGYSVSREKKERFSLILESASTNQTSMYLCASSFPDYEQYFGPGTRLTVT.

This clonotype was seen a few times. The CDR3 is CASSGRRDSPSDTQYF. The DNA for the CDR3 is TGTGCCAGCAGCGGCCGACGGGACAGCCCCTCGGATACGCAGTATTTT. J is TRBJ2-3 and V is TRBV9; the match to TRBD1 covers 7 bases. V trimming: 3 bases; J trimming: 6 bases; junction bases outside the gene matches: 13. CDR3 length: 16 amino acids. Germline V gene data show CDR1 as SGDLS and CDR2 as YYNGEE.

This clonotype showed up many times. Germline is not matched at one junction end, which may reflect a read error. V usage is TRBV7-7 and J usage is TRBJ2-3; possible D gene TRBD1, 6 bases. CDR1 and CDR2 from the germline V gene are SSHAT and FNYEAQ (reference sequence). The CDR3 consists of 18 residues. In DNA form, the CDR3 reads TGTGCTAGCAGCTTAGACGGACAGTTAATAGGGTCCACAGATACGCAGTATTTT. This encodes CASSLDGQLIGSTDTQYF.

This clonotype was seen many times. The rearrangement links TRBV28 to TRBJ2-7; no definite D call. Per germline, CDR1 MDHEN and CDR2 SYDVKM. V gave up 3 bases and J gave up 4 bases, with 10 bases separating them. The CDR3 contains 13 residues. The CDR3 sequence: CASSLVKPYEQYF. For the CDR3, the DNA is TGTGCCAGCAGTTTGGTTAAGCCGTACGAGCAGTACTTC.

The chain carries TRBV6-6 and TRBJ2-3; TRBD2 matches at 7 bases. V lost 2 bases and J lost 4; bases outside the gene matches: 12. Germline V gene sequence: CDR1 MNHNY, CDR2 SVGAGI (reference sequence). The length of the CDR3 is 17 residues. The CDR3 here is CASSYPPRREFSDTQYF. The DNA of the CDR3 is TGTGCCAGCAGTTACCCCCCTAGGCGGGAGTTCTCAGATACGCAGTATTTT.

This clonotype has only a few counts. CDR3 nucleotide sequence: TGTGCCTGGAATACCGGGACAGGGGCTACCTACGAGCAGTACTTC. It translates to CAWNTGTGATYEQYF. This rearrangement joins TRBV30 to TRBJ2-7; 10 positions agree with TRBD1. V was clipped by 4 bases and J by 2 bases; unmatched bases: 8. Germline CDR1 reads GTSNPN; CDR2 reads SVGIG (reference sequence). The CDR3 is 15 amino acids.

The chain combines TRBV6-5 with TRBJ1-1; maybe TRBD1 (6 bases). CDR1 MNHEY and CDR2 SVGAGI come from the germline V gene. The V end was cut by 0 bases, the J end by 0 bases, with 11 bases between. The CDR3 runs to 16 residues. The CDR3 reads CASSYSQGGLNTEAFF. In nucleotides, the CDR3 is TGTGCCAGCAGTTACTCACAGGGAGGCCTGAACACTGAAGCTTTCTTT.

In its sample, this clonotype was seen a few times. The chain employs TRBV27 and TRBJ1-5; 9 bases match TRBD1. Losses at the gene ends were 3 bases for V and 6 bases for J; bases not matched to a gene: 3. The CDR3 is 14 residues long. CDR1 and CDR2 (germline): MNHEY, SMNVEV (reference sequence). CDR3 region: CASSLTGGSQPQHF. CDR3 coding DNA: TGTGCCAGCAGTTTGACAGGGGGGAGTCAGCCCCAGCATTTT.

A remark on this clonotype: The junction departs from germline at one end; a sequencing error may be responsible. This chain uses TRBV9 with TRBJ1-4; no clear D gene. The CDR3 is 12 amino acids. Germline CDR1 and CDR2: SGDLS and YYNGEE. CDR3 coding DNA: TGTGCCAGCAGCGCCAGTAATGAAAAACTGCTTTTT. It codes for CASSASNEKLLF.

V is TRBV20-1 and J is TRBJ2-7; D is perhaps TRBD2 (7 bases). The CDR3 has 13 residues. The V end was cut by 6 bases, the J end by 4 bases, with 16 bases between. CDR1 is DFQATT and CDR2 is SNEGSKA in the germline V gene (reference sequence). CDR3: CSARRGGRYEQYF. The CDR3 DNA follows: TGCAGTGCCAGGAGGGGGGGGCGATACGAGCAGTACTTC.

There are many counts of this clonotype. The chain couples TRBV2 to TRBJ2-5, with D tentatively TRBD1 or TRBD2 (5 bases each). Deletions cut 4 bases from V and 7 bases from J, with 16 bases between. The CDR3 is 14 amino acids. Germline CDR1 and CDR2: SNHLY and FYNNEI. The CDR3 DNA is TGTGCCAGCAGTGTTGCTCGGGACGGATCGACCCAGTACTTC. Amino acids: CASSVARDGSTQYF.

The V gene is TRBV7-6, the J gene TRBJ1-1, with 8 nucleotides matching TRBD1. The CDR3 has 15 amino acids. Germline trimming cut 4 bases from V and 2 bases from J; bases unmatched to any gene: 6. Germline V gene sequence: CDR1 SGHVS, CDR2 FNYEAQ. CDR3 sequence reads: CASSSKPGGNTEAFF. CDR3 bases: TGTGCCAGCAGCTCAAAACCAGGGGGCAACACTGAAGCTTTCTTT.

This clonotype was recorded many times. This sequence joins TRBV27 and TRBJ2-2; D perhaps matches TRBD1 (5 bases). The CDR3 spans 13 residues. The germline V and J ends were trimmed by 7 bases and 5 bases, with 11 bases remaining between them. Germline V gives CDR1 MNHEY, CDR2 SMNVEV (reference sequence). CDR3 nucleotides: TGTGCCAGCAAACATAGGGGAACCGGGGAGCTGTTTTTT. As protein: CASKHRGTGELFF.

This clonotype was counted at least ten times. This chain connects TRBV5-1 to TRBJ2-3, with D unresolved. The germline V and J ends were trimmed by 4 bases and 2 bases, with 11 bases remaining between them. CDR3 length: 14 amino acids. Germline assignment: CDR1 SGHRS and CDR2 YFSETQ. The CDR3 is CASSQDKLTDTQYF. DNA of the CDR3: TGCGCCAGCAGCCAGGATAAACTCACAGATACGCAGTATTTT.

This clonotype was found many times. DNA for the CDR3: TGTGCCAGCAGCCGCCAAGCTAGCGGGAGAATCAACGAGCAGTACTTC. This gives the protein CASSRQASGRINEQYF. This rearrangement joins TRBV12-3 or TRBV12-4 to TRBJ2-7; 10 bases map to TRBD2. With 6 bases clipped from V and 5 bases from J, the junction kept 13 bases outside the gene matches. CDR3 length: 16 amino acids.

A few counts support this clonotype. V gene TRBV19 combines with J gene TRBJ1-1; D unclear. The V end lost 5 bases, the J end lost 9 bases, and 16 bases lay between the germline ends. This CDR3 region has 13 residues. CDR1 is LNHDA and CDR2 is SQIVND in the germline V gene (reference sequence). The CDR3 sequence: CASSLTSGSQAFF. The CDR3 coding sequence is TGTGCCAGTAGTCTCACAAGCGGAAGCCAAGCTTTCTTT.

This chain connects TRBV28 to TRBJ2-3; TRBD2 aligns across 8 bases. The CDR3 spans 15 residues. Germline CDR1 MDHEN, CDR2 SYDVKM. Losses at the gene ends were 5 bases for V and 4 bases for J; bases not matched to a gene: 8. CDR3 DNA: TGTGCCAGCAGTGAAAGCGGGACTAGACCAGATACGCAGTATTTT. This translates into CASSESGTRPDTQYF.

The rearrangement links TRBV5-5 to TRBJ2-2, with TRBD1 as a possible D gene (7 bases). There are 17 residues in the CDR3. V lost 0 bases, J lost 5 bases, and 17 bases lay in between. Germline CDR1 is SGHKS and CDR2 is YYEKEE (reference sequence). The CDR3 spells CASSLEPARGVTGELFF. The CDR3 bases are TGTGCCAGCAGCTTGGAGCCGGCCAGGGGGGTTACCGGGGAGCTGTTTTTT.

This clonotype was seen many times. This rearrangement joins TRBV7-2 to TRBJ1-3; tentative D call: TRBD1 (6 bases). CDR1 SGHTA and CDR2 FQGNSA come from the germline V gene. CDR3 length equals 15 residues. The germline V and J ends were trimmed by 1 base and 2 bases, with 9 bases remaining between them. The CDR3 sequence: CASSLDGGPGNTIYF. In DNA, the CDR3 is TGTGCCAGCAGCTTAGATGGGGGGCCTGGAAACACCATATATTTT. Full variable domain (missing parts from reference TRBV7-2 and TRBJ1-3): GAGVSQSPSNKVTEKGKDVELRCDPISGHTALYWYRQSLGQGLEFLIYFQGNSAPDKSGLPSDRFSAERTGGSVSTLTIQRTQQEDSAVYLCASSLDGGPGNTIYFGEGSWLTVV.

Ten or more counts support this clonotype. The chain recombines TRBV20-1 with TRBJ2-1; D remains ambiguous. Per the germline V gene, CDR1 is DFQATT and CDR2 is SNEGSKA (reference sequence). The CDR3 extends over 13 amino acids. Trimming removed 1 base from V and 0 bases from J, with 4 bases in between. The chain's CDR3 is CSARAGSYNEQFF. CDR3 nucleotides: TGCAGTGCTAGAGCTGGCTCCTACAATGAGCAGTTCTTC.

At least ten counts were recorded for this clonotype. This chain joins TRBV27 and TRBJ1-2; TRBD1 might be the D (6 bases). The germline CDR1 and CDR2 sequences are MNHEY and SMNVEV (reference sequence). The CDR3 contains 13 residues. The V gene lost 5 bases and the J gene lost 7 bases, with 14 bases spanning the gap. This chain's CDR3 is CASSLVQGGGYTF. In DNA form, the CDR3 reads TGTGCCAGCAGTCTCGTACAGGGAGGTGGCTACACCTTC.

In this sample, this clonotype turned up many times. V and J are TRBV6-1 and TRBJ1-1, with unresolved D. Per germline, CDR1 MNHNS and CDR2 SASEGT. With 6 bases removed from V and 0 bases from J, the gap between germline ends came to 14 bases. CDR3 length: 15 residues. The CDR3 DNA reads TGTGCCAGCAGCCCGGCGGGGAGTTTGAACACTGAAGCTTTCTTT. Translating gives CASSPAGSLNTEAFF.